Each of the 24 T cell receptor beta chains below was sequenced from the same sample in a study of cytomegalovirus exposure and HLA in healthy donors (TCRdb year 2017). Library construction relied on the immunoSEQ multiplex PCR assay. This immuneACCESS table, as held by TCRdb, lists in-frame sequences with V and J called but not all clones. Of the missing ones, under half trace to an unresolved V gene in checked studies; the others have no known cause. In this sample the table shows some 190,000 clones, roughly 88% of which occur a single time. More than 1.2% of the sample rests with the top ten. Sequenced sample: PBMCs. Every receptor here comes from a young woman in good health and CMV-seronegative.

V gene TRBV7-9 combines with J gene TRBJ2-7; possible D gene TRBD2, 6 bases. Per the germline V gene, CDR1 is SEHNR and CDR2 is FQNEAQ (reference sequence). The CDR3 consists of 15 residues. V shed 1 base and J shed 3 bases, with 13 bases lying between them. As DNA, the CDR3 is TGTGCCAGCAGCTTAGGGGACTGGGCTGTCTACGAGCAGTACTTC. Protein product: CASSLGDWAVYEQYF. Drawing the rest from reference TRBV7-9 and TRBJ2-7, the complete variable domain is DTGVSQNPRHKITKRGQNVTFRCDPISEHNRLYWYRQTLGQGPEFLTYFQNEAQLEKSRLLSDRFSAERPKGSFSTLEIQRTEQGDSAMYLCASSLGDWAVYEQYFGPGTRLTVT.

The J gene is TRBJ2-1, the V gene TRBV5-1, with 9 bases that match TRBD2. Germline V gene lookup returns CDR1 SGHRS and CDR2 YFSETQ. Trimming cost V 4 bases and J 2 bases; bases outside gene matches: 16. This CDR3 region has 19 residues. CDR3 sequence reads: CASSPWSGGGAFAYNEQFF. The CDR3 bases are TGCGCCAGCAGCCCCTGGAGTGGCGGGGGGGCTTTTGCCTACAATGAGCAGTTCTTC.

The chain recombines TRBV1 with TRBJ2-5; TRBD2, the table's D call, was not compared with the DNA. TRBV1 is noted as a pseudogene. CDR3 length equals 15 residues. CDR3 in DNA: TGCACCAGCAGCCAAGAGACTAGCGGCCAAGAGACCCAGTACTTC. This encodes CTSSQETSGQETQYF.

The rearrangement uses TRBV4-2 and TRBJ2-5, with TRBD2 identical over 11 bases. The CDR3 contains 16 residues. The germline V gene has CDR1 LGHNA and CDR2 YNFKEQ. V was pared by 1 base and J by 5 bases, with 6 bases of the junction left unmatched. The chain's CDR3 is CASSQAQTSGTETQYF. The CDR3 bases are TGTGCCAGCAGCCAAGCTCAGACTAGCGGGACGGAGACCCAGTACTTC.

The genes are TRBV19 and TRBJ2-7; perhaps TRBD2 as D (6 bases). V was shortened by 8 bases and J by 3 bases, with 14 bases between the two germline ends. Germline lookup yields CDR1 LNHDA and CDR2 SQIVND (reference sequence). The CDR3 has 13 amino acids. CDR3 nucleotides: TGTGCCAGTTCCGAGCGGGTACTCTACGAGCAGTACTTC. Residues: CASSERVLYEQYF.

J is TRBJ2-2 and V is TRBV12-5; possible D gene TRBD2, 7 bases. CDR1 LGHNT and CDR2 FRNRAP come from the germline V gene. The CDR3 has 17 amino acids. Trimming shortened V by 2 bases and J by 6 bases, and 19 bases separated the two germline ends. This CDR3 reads CASGLPWGGLGAGELFF. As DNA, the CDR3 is TGTGCTAGTGGTTTGCCCTGGGGGGGGCTCGGCGCCGGGGAGCTGTTTTTT.

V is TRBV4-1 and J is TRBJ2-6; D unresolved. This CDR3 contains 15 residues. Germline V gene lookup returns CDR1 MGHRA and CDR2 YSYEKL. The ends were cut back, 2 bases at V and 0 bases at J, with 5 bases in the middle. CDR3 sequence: CASSQWSSGANVLTF. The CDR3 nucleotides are TGCGCCAGCAGCCAATGGAGCTCTGGGGCCAACGTCCTGACTTTC.

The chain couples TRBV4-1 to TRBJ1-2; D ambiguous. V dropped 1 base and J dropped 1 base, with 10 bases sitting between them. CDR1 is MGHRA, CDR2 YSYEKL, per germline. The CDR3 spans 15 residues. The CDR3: CASSQASRDNYGYTF. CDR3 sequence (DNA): TGCGCCAGCAGCCAAGCCTCTAGAGATAACTATGGCTACACCTTC.

CDR3 coding DNA: TGTGCCAGCAGCCAAGACGACAGGGATACCGGGGAGCTGTTTTTT. It translates to CASSQDDRDTGELFF. The J gene is TRBJ2-2, the V gene TRBV4-2; 7 positions match TRBD1. The germline V gene encodes CDR1 LGHNA and CDR2 YNFKEQ. The CDR3 totals 15 residues. V dropped 0 bases and J dropped 5; count of bases not matched to a gene: 3.

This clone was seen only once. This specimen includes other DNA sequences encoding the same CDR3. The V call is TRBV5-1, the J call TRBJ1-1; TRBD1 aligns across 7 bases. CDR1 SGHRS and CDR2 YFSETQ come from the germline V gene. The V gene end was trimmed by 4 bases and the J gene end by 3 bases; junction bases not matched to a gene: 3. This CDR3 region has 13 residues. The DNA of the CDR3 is TGCGCCAGCAGCCCTACAGGGGACACTGAAGCTTTCTTT. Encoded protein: CASSPTGDTEAFF. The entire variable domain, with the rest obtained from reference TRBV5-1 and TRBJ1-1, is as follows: KAGVTQTPRYLIKTRGQQVTLSCSPISGHRSVSWYQQTPGQGLQFLFEYFSETQRNKGNFPGRFSGRQFSNSRSEMNVSTLELGDSALYLCASSPTGDTEAFFGQGTRLTVV.

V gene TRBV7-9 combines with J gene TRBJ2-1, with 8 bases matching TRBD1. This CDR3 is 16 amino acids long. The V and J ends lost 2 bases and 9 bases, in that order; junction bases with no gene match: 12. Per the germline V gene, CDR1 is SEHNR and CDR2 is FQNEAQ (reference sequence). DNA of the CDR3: TGTGCCAGCAGCTTAAGGCAGGGGGCCTTCCAAGGTGAGCAGTTCTTC. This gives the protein CASSLRQGAFQGEQFF.

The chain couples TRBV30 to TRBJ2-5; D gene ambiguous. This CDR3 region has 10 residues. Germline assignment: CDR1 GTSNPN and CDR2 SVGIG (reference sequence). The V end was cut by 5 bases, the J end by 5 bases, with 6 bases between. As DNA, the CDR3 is TGTGCCTGGGGGCAGGAGACCCAGTACTTC. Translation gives CAWGQETQYF.

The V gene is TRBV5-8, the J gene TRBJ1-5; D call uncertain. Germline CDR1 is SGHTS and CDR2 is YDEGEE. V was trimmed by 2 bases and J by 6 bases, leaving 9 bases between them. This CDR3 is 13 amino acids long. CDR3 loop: CASSFGEVQPQHF. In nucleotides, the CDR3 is TGTGCCAGCAGCTTTGGTGAGGTTCAGCCCCAGCATTTT.

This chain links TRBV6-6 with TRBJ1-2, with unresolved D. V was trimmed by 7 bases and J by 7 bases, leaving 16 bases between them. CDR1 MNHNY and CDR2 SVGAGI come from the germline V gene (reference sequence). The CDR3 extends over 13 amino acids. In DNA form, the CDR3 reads TGTGCCAGCACGGCCGGAGGGATTCGTGGCTACACCTTC. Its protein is CASTAGGIRGYTF.

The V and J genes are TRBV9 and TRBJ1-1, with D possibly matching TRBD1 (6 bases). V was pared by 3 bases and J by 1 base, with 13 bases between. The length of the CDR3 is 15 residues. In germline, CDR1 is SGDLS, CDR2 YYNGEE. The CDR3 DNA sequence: TGTGCCAGCAGCGAACACGGACAGCAGAACACTGAAGCTTTCTTT. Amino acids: CASSEHGQQNTEAFF. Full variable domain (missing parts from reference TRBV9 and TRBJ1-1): DSGVTQTPKHLITATGQRVTLRCSPRSGDLSVYWYQQSLDQGLQFLIQYYNGEERAKGNILERFSAQQFPDLHSELNLSSLELGDSALYFCASSEHGQQNTEAFFGQGTRLTVV.

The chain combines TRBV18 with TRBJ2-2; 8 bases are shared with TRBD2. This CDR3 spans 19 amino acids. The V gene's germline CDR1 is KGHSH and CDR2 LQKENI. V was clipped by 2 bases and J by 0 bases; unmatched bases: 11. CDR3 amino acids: CASSPSKGERESNTGELFF. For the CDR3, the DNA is TGTGCCAGCTCACCAAGCAAAGGAGAGCGGGAGTCGAACACCGGGGAGCTGTTTTTT.

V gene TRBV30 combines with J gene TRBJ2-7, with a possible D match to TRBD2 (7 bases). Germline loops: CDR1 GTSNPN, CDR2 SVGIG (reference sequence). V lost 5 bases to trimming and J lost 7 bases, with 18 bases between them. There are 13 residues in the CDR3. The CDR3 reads CAWGGAKRNEQYF. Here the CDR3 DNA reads TGTGCCTGGGGGGGGGCCAAGAGGAATGAGCAGTACTTC. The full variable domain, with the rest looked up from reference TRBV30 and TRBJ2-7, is SQTIHQWPATLVQPVGSPLSLECTVEGTSNPNLYWYRQAAGRGLQLLFYSVGIGQISSEVPQNLSASRPQDRQFILSSKKLLLSDSGFYLCAWGGAKRNEQYFGPGTRLTVT.

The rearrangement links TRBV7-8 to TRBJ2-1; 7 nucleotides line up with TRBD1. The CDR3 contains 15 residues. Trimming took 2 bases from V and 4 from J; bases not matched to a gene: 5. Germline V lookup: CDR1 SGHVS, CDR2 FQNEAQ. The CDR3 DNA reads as TGTGCCAGCAGCTTATCCGGGACAGAGTACAATGAGCAGTTCTTC. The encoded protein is CASSLSGTEYNEQFF.

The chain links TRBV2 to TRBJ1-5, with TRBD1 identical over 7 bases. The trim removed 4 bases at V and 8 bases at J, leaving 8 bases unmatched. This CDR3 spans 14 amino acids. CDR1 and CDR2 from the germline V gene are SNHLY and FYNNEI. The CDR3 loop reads CASSADRDFEPQHF. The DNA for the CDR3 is TGTGCCAGCAGTGCAGACAGGGACTTTGAGCCCCAGCATTTT.

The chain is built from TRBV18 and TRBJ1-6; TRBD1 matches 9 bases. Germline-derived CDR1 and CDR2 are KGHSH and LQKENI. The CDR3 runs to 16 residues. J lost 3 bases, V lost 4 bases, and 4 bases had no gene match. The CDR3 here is CASSQTTGGYNSPLHF. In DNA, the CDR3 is TGTGCCAGCTCACAAACGACAGGGGGCTATAATTCACCCCTCCACTTT. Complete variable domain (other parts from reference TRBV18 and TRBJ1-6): NAGVMQNPRHLVRRRGQEARLRCSPMKGHSHVYWYRQLPEEGLKFMVYLQKENIIDESGMPKERFSAEFPKEGPSILRIQQVVRGDSAAYFCASSQTTGGYNSPLHFGNGTRLTVT.

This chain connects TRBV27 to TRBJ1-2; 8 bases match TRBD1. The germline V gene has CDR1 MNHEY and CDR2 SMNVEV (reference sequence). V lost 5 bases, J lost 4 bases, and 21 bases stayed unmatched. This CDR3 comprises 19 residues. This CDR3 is CASSGSRSSWTGQGYGYTF. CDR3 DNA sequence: TGTGCCAGCAGTGGCAGTAGATCTAGCTGGACAGGACAGGGCTATGGCTACACCTTC.

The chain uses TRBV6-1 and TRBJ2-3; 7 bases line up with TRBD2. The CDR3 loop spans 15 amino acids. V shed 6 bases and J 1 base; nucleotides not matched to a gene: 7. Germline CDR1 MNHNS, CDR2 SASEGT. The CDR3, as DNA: TGTGCCAGCAGAGTAGCGGGTCGTGGCACAGATACGCAGTATTTT. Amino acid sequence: CASRVAGRGTDTQYF.

The CDR3 protein is CASSPAAGGTEAFF. As DNA, the CDR3 is TGCGCCAGCAGCCCAGCCGCGGGGGGCACTGAAGCTTTCTTT. The chain is built from TRBV4-1 and TRBJ1-1, with D maybe TRBD1 (5 bases). The CDR3 is 14 residues long. V lost 4 bases, J lost 4 bases, and 13 bases lay in between. CDR1 is MGHRA and CDR2 is YSYEKL in the germline V gene.

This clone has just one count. The CDR3 bases are TGTGCCAGCAGTTCTCAAAGGACAGCTGCTTATGGCTACACCTTC. Protein sequence: CASSSQRTAAYGYTF. This chain links TRBV6-5 with TRBJ1-2; tentative D call: TRBD1 (6 bases). CDR1 and CDR2 from the germline V gene are MNHEY and SVGAGI. Trimming removed 4 bases at V and 5 bases at J, with 17 bases between. The CDR3 contains 15 residues.